This T cell receptor (beta chain) was retrieved from a study of shared clonotypes between healthy human individuals. Broader study findings: Clonotype sharing among donors, it was expected, would be affected by sequencing depth.

Here immunoSEQ multiplex PCR was the method, and the copy in TCRdb shows in-frame clones only, minus some. The sample carries some 1,900,000 clones, about 95% recorded once. Selected positively for CCR7 and CD45RO-negative, naive CD8 cells excluded terminally differentiated effector memory CD45RA+ cells. With regard to this clone: Antigen unknown.

The CDR3 is 15 residues long. Germline trimming cut 5 bases from V and 9 bases from J; bases unmatched to any gene: 9. Germline assignment: CDR1 SGHKS and CDR2 YYEKEE (reference sequence). The sequencing input was naive CD8+ T cells sorted from blood. The rearrangement uses TRBV5-5 and TRBJ1-6, with 9 nucleotides matching TRBD1. This receptor was taken from a man younger than 35 in good health. The CDR3 protein is CASSSPGQGTSPLHF. In nucleotides, the CDR3 is TGTGCCAGCAGTTCACCTGGACAGGGGACTTCACCCCTCCACTTT.